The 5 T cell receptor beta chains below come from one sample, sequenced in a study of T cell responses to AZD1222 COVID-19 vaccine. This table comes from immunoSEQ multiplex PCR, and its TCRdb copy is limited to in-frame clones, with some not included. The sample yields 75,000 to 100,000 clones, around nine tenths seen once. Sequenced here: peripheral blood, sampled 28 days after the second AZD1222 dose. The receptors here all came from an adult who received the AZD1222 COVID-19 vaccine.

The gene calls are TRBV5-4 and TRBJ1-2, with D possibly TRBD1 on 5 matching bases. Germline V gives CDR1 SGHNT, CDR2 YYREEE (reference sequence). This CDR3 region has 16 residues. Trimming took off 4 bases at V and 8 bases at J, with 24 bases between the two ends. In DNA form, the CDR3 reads TGTGCCAGCAGCGGAACATCACCGGGACCCCAGAAGGGCTACACCTTC. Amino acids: CASSGTSPGPQKGYTF.

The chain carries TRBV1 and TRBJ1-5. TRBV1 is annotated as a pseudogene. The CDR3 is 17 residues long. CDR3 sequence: CTSSQDFSRVEGQPQHF. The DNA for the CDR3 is TGCACCAGCAGCCAAGATTTTAGCAGGGTTGAGGGTCAGCCCCAGCATTTT.

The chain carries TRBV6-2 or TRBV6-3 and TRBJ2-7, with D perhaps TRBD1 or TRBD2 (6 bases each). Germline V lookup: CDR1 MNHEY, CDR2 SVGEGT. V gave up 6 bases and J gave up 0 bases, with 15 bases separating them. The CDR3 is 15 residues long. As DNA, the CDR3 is TGTGCCAGCAGCCCCGTAGGGGGACTCTCCTACGAGCAGTACTTC. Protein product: CASSPVGGLSYEQYF.

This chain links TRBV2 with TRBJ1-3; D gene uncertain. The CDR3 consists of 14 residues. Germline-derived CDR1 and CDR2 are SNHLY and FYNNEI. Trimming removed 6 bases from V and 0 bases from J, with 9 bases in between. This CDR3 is CASREHHSGNTIYF. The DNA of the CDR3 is TGTGCCAGCAGAGAACATCACTCTGGAAACACCATATATTTT.

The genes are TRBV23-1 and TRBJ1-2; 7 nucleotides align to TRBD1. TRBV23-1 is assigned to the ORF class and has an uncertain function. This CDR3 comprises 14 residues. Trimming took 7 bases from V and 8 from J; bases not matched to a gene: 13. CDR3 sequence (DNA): TGCGCCAGCATCGTAGGGACAGCCACTCGGGGCTACACCTTC. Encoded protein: CASIVGTATRGYTF.